A selection of T cell receptor beta chains follows, all from one sample in a study of T cells in Graves' hyperthyroidism and ophthalmopathy. TCRdb reprocessed the multiplex PCR reads with MiXCR, giving one entry per CDR3 protein. The data contain about 710,000 distinct CDR3 sequences, about 15% of them singletons. Sequencing input: blood. The receptors stem from a man aged 18 to 30 with Graves' hyperthyroidism. CDR3s leave out the opening cysteine and the closing phenylalanine or tryptophan.

j_gene | v_gene | CDR3aa
TRBJ2-2 | TRBV2 | ASRETENTGELF
TRBJ1-2 | TRBV5-1 | ASSLELMNYGYT
TRBJ2-4 | TRBV12-3/TRBV12-4 | ASSLVVLWRHLAKNIQY
TRBJ2-1 | TRBV7-2 | ASSLWGISDEQF
TRBJ2-3 | TRBV28 | ASSQLTDTQY
TRBJ2-2 | TRBV27 | ASRTLAPGELF
TRBJ2-7 | TRBV27 | ASSLSVGLAFYEQY
TRBJ2-1 | TRBV7-2 | ASSHRVSSYNEQF
TRBJ2-2 | TRBV24-1 | ATSDLRGRSGELF
TRBJ2-3 | TRBV20-1 | SARDGRLAGVDTQY
TRBJ1-1 | TRBV7-9 | ASSLTGTSPDTEAF
TRBJ2-1 | TRBV29-1 | SVETGSRTWNEQF
TRBJ2-7 | TRBV4-1 | ASSQKGGVPHSYEQY
TRBJ2-1 | TRBV5-5 | ASSPLAGLSYNEQF
TRBJ2-5 | TRBV25-1 | ASSEYSAGLAGETQY